This T cell receptor (delta chain) is from a study of gamma-delta chains in newborns, infants, children. The overall study: Polyclonal expansion of innate γδ T cells after birth follows microbial exposure.

The CDR3 sequence is 14 residues long. The V gene's germline CDR1 is GEAIGNYY and CDR2 EKD. As to this clone: This may arise from a read error, as a much more abundant clone is one base away. This sample also contains other DNA sequences that code for the same CDR3.

TCRdb reanalyzed the reads using CATT. The table records a few thousand delta-chain clones, 40% to 60% of them present only once. The sample consisted of blood. This clonotype was obtained from a child who received the measles vaccine. The J gene is TRDJ1, the V gene TRDV2; 11 positions agree with TRDD3. In DNA, the CDR3 is TGTGCCTGTGACACTGTTGTACTGGGGGATAAGCTCATCTTT. Translating gives CACDTVVLGDKLIF.